The 12 T cell receptor beta chains in this list originate from one sample, sequenced in a study of cytomegalovirus exposure and HLA in healthy donors. Vbeta (60) and Jbeta (13) primers were used in the PCR. The data were produced by immunoSEQ multiplex PCR, yet TCRdb's version contains in-frame clones alone and is incomplete. The table includes under 150,000 clones, approximately 78% detected once. The sequenced material came from PBMCs. The receptors here all came from a man aged 40-50 years in good health and CMV-seropositive.

This clone was found once. Written as DNA, the CDR3 is TGTGCCAGCAGAATTAGTACAGGGGGCACTGAAGCTTTCTTT. Protein sequence: CASRISTGGTEAFF. The chain carries TRBV11-2 and TRBJ1-1, with 8 bases lining up with TRBD1. J was trimmed by 4 bases and V by 6 bases; bases with no gene match: 7. The germline CDR1 and CDR2 sequences are SGHAT and FQNNGV. The CDR3 has 14 amino acids.

The chain couples TRBV30 to TRBJ2-1; D not resolved. This CDR3 spans 11 amino acids. V gave up 3 bases and J gave up 7 bases, with 7 bases separating them. The germline CDR1 and CDR2 sequences are GTSNPN and SVGIG (reference sequence). The CDR3 loop reads CAWSPFNEQFF. Here the CDR3 DNA reads TGTGCCTGGAGCCCCTTTAATGAGCAGTTCTTC.

CDR3 DNA: TGTGCCAGCAGCTTATCGCGTCCCGGGACTAAAGCCTACAATGAGCAGTTCTTC. Its protein is CASSLSRPGTKAYNEQFF. This chain links TRBV7-9 with TRBJ2-1; 7 bases are a match to TRBD2. CDR1 is SEHNR and CDR2 is FQNEAQ in the germline V gene (reference sequence). The CDR3 totals 18 residues. The V and J ends lost 2 bases and 2 bases, in that order; junction bases with no gene match: 12.

This clone was picked up a small number of times. V gene TRBV7-2 combines with J gene TRBJ2-1, with D unclear. Germline values: CDR1 SGHTA, CDR2 FQGNSA. The CDR3 sequence is 14 residues long. Trimming shortened V by 0 bases and J by 6 bases, and 9 bases separated the two germline ends. The CDR3 DNA follows: TGTGCCAGCAGCTTAGCCGGGTTACCCAATGAGCAGTTCTTC. It is translated as CASSLAGLPNEQFF.

V is TRBV6-5 and J is TRBJ1-2; tentative D call: TRBD1 (5 bases). Germline V CDR1 and CDR2: MNHEY, SVGAGI. The CDR3 contains 15 residues. V shed 6 bases and J shed 6 bases, with 20 bases lying between them. The CDR3: CASSPRGGAANGYTF. CDR3 nucleotide sequence: TGTGCCAGCAGCCCGCGGGGGGGAGCCGCAAATGGCTACACCTTC.

CDR3 amino acids: CASSLLGGEAFF. The CDR3, as DNA: TGTGCCAGCAGTTTGCTGGGGGGGGAAGCTTTCTTT. The V call is TRBV27, the J call TRBJ1-1; a possible D gene is TRBD1 (5 bases). The CDR3 totals 12 residues. Germline assignment: CDR1 MNHEY and CDR2 SMNVEV (reference sequence). Trimming left V 3 bases short and J 8 bases short, with 10 bases between.

This chain links TRBV19 with TRBJ2-7; 8 bases fit TRBD1. V lost 5 bases and J lost 3; bases outside the gene matches: 9. The length of the CDR3 is 15 residues. Germline V gene sequence: CDR1 LNHDA, CDR2 SQIVND (reference sequence). The CDR3 is CASSLSLGQGYEQYF. In nucleotides, the CDR3 is TGTGCCAGTAGTTTATCACTCGGACAGGGCTACGAGCAGTACTTC.

This clone was counted a few times. The rearrangement uses TRBV5-6 and TRBJ2-7; a possible D gene is TRBD1 (6 bases). Per the germline V gene, CDR1 is SGHDT and CDR2 is YYEEEE. The CDR3 totals 17 residues. V lost 3 bases, J lost 3 bases, and 22 bases lay in between. The CDR3 loop reads CASSSDWDIRNFYEQYF. Written as DNA, the CDR3 is TGTGCCAGCAGCTCAGACTGGGACATTCGAAACTTCTACGAGCAGTACTTC.

This clone was observed a handful of times. V usage is TRBV5-1 and J usage is TRBJ2-7, with D maybe TRBD1 (5 bases). The CDR3 is 14 amino acids. V lost 4 bases and J 4 bases, leaving 15 bases between the germline ends. The germline CDR1 and CDR2 sequences are SGHRS and YFSETQ. The CDR3 bases are TGCGCCAGCAGCCTACAGGTGGCTGTATACGAGCAGTACTTC. Its translation: CASSLQVAVYEQYF.

The rearrangement uses TRBV7-3 and TRBJ2-1, with a tentative D call TRBD2 (6 bases). The CDR3 runs 14 residues. Germline lookup yields CDR1 SGHTA and CDR2 FQGTGA. With 2 bases removed from V and 9 bases from J, the gap between germline ends came to 14 bases. The CDR3 coding sequence is TGTGCCAGCAGCTTATCTGACTTCGGGGGTGAGCAGTTCTTC. It is translated as CASSLSDFGGEQFF.

The chain joins TRBV4-3 to TRBJ2-3, with D possibly being TRBD1 (5 bases). The V end lost 1 base, the J end lost 6 bases, and 11 bases lay between the germline ends. From germline, CDR1 is LGHNA and CDR2 YSLEER. This CDR3 spans 14 amino acids. The CDR3 nucleotides are TGCGCCAGCAGCCAAGGGCAGGGTGAGGATACGCAGTATTTT. Translation: CASSQGQGEDTQYF.

The chain uses TRBV2 and TRBJ2-1, with a weak D call TRBD2 (6 bases). This CDR3 contains 14 residues. The V and J ends lost 6 bases and 2 bases respectively, with 11 bases between them. In germline, CDR1 is SNHLY, CDR2 FYNNEI. DNA for the CDR3: TGTGCCAGCAGAGCTAGCGCAGCCTACAATGAGCAGTTCTTC. It yields the protein CASRASAAYNEQFF.